The clone carrying this TCR beta chain came up once. Antigen: not known. The data stem from a study of Tregs in tolerant kidney transplant recipients. Study-wide findings and caveats: Biological reproducibility was not directly addressed, but technical replication error appeared minimal.

Sequencing was performed with immunoSEQ multiplex PCR; in TCRdb, only in-frame clones are kept and a portion is missing. Of around 230,000 clones in the sample, 65% to 85% were seen once. The V end was cut by 3 bases, the J end by 5 bases, with 13 bases between. CDR1 and CDR2 from the germline V gene are LNHDA and SQIVND (reference sequence). This CDR3 region has 14 residues. The chain has TRBV19 and TRBJ1-1; no firm D call. The clonotype was recovered from a human donor in good health. Specimen: CD4+ T cells from blood. The DNA of the CDR3 is TGTGCCAGTAGTATCTGGGTAGGGAGGACTGAAGCTTTCTTT. Protein sequence: CASSIWVGRTEAFF. Full variable domain (missing parts from reference TRBV19 and TRBJ1-1): DGGITQSPKYLFRKEGQNVTLSCEQNLNHDAMYWYRQDPGQGLRLIYYSQIVNDFQKGDIAEGYSVSREKKESFPLTVTSAQKNPTAFYLCASSIWVGRTEAFFGQGTRLTVV.